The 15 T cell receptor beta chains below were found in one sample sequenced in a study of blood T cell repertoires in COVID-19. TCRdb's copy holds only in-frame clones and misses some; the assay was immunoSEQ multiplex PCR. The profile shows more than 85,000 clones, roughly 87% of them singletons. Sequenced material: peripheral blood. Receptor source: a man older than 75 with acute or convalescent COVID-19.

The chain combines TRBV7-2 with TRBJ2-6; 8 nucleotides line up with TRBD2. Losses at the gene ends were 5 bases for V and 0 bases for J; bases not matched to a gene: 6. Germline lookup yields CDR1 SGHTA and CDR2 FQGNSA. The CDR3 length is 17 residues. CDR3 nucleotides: TGTGCCAGCAGCCTGAGGACTAGCATCTCTGGGGCCAACGTCCTGACTTTC. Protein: CASSLRTSISGANVLTF.

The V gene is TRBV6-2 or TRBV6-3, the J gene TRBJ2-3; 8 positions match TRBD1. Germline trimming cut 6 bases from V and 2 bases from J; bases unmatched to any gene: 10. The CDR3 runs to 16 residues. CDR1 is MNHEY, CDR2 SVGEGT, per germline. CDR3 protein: CASSPPGTGYTDTQYF. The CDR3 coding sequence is TGTGCCAGCAGCCCACCAGGGACAGGATACACAGATACGCAGTATTTT.

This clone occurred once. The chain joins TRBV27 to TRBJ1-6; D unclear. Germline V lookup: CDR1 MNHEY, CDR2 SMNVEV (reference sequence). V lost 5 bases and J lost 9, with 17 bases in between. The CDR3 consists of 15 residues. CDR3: CASSLYAGFGSPLHF. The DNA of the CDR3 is TGTGCCAGCAGTCTCTACGCGGGCTTCGGTTCACCCCTCCACTTT.

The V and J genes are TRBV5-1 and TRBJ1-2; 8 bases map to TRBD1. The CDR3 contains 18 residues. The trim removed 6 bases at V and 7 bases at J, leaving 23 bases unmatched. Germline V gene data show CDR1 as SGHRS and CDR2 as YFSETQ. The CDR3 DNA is TGCGCCAGCAACCGAGAACCGGACAGGGCGACCAGTCGTATTGGCTACACCTTC. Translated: CASNREPDRATSRIGYTF.

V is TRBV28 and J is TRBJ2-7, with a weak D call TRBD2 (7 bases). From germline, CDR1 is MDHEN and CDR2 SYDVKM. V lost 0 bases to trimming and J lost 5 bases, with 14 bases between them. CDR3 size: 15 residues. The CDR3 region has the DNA TGTGCCAGCAGTTTATGGGGGACGGGGGGCAACGAGCAGTACTTC. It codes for CASSLWGTGGNEQYF.

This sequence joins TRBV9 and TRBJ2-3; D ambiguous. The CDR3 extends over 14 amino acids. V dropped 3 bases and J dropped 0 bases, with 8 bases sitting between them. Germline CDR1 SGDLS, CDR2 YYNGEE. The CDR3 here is CASSEFTSTDTQYF. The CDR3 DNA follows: TGTGCCAGCAGCGAGTTTACTAGCACAGATACGCAGTATTTT.

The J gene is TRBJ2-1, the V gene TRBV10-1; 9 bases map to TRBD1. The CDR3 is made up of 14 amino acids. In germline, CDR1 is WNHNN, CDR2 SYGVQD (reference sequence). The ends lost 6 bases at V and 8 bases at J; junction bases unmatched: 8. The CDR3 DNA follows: TGCGCCAGCAGAAAAGGACAGGGGAGGGATGAGCAGTTCTTC. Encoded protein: CASRKGQGRDEQFF.

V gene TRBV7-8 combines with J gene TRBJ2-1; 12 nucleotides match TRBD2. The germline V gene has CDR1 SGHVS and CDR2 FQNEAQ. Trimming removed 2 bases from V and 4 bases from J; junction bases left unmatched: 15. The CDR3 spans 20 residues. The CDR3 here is CASSLRLKTSGGDLYNEQFF. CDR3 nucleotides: TGTGCCAGCAGCTTAAGGTTGAAGACTAGCGGGGGAGACCTATACAATGAGCAGTTCTTC.

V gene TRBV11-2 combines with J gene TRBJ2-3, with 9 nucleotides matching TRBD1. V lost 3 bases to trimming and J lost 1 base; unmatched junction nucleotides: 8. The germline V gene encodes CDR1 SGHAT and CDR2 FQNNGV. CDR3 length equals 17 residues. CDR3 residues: CASSLAARDRGTDTQYF. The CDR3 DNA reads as TGTGCCAGCAGCTTGGCCGCCCGGGACAGGGGCACAGATACGCAGTATTTT.

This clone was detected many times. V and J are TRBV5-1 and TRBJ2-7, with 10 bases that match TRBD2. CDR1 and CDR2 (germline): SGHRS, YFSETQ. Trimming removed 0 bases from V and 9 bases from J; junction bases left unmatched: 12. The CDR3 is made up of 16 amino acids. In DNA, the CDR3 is TGCGCCAGCAGCTTGGCGACTAGCGGGCCGCTTGGTGGGCAGTACTTC. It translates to CASSLATSGPLGGQYF. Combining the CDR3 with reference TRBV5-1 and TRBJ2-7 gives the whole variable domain KAGVTQTPRYLIKTRGQQVTLSCSPISGHRSVSWYQQTPGQGLQFLFEYFSETQRNKGNFPGRFSGRQFSNSRSEMNVSTLELGDSALYLCASSLATSGPLGGQYFGPGTRLTVT.

The CDR3 nucleotides are TGTGCCAGCAGCTCGACAGGGACGGGAGATACGCAGTATTTT. Its protein product is CASSSTGTGDTQYF. The V and J genes are TRBV9 and TRBJ2-3, with TRBD1 matching over 7 bases. Trimming removed 4 bases from V and 5 bases from J; junction bases left unmatched: 7. CDR1 is SGDLS and CDR2 is YYNGEE in the germline V gene. This CDR3 has 14 amino acids.

CDR3 bases: TGCGCCAGCAGTGGGGGGACAGGTGGTAATTCACCCCTCCACTTT. This translates into CASSGGTGGNSPLHF. The chain combines TRBV5-1 with TRBJ1-6, with 8 nucleotides matching TRBD1. J lost 6 bases, V lost 5 bases, and 7 bases had no gene match. This CDR3 region has 15 residues. Per the germline V gene, CDR1 is SGHRS and CDR2 is YFSETQ.

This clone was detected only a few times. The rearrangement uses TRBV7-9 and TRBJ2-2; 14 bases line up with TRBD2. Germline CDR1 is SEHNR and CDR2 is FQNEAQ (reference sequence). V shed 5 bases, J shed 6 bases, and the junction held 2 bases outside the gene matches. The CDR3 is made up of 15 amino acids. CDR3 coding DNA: TGTGCCAGCAGCGGGGGACTAGCGGGAGCCGGGGAGCTGTTTTTT. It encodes CASSGGLAGAGELFF.

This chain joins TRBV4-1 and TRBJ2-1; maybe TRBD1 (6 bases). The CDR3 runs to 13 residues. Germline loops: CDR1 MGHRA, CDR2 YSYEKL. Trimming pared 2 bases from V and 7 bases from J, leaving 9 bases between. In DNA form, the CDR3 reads TGCGCCAGCAGCCAAAACAGGGTAAATGAGCAGTTCTTC. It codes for CASSQNRVNEQFF.

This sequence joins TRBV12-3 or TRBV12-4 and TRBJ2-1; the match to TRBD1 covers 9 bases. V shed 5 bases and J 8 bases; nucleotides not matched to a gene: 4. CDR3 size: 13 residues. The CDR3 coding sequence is TGTGCCAGCAGTATCGGGACAGGGCATGAGCAGTTCTTC. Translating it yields CASSIGTGHEQFF.